The TCR beta chain under discussion was sequenced for a study of blood T cell repertoires in COVID-19. Turning to the study itself: Sources were T cells, B-cell-depleted T cells, or PBMCs; the material itself was cDNA or gDNA.

The germline V gene encodes CDR1 SNHLY and CDR2 FYNNEI. The CDR3 spans 15 residues. The germline V and J ends were trimmed by 8 bases and 2 bases, with 19 bases remaining between them. Data came from immunoSEQ multiplex PCR; TCRdb stores just in-frame clones and leaves some out. This sample has 120,000 to 150,000 clones, with more than 80% found just once. Sequencing was performed on peripheral blood. The TCR sequence derives from a human donor in a cohort sampled during active COVID-19. The genes are TRBV2 and TRBJ2-7; a weak D match, TRBD1 (6 bases). CDR3 protein: CASLGGSGAAYEQYF. The CDR3 DNA follows: TGTGCCAGCCTGGGCGGGTCAGGGGCGGCCTACGAGCAGTACTTC.